These 23 T cell receptor beta chains came from one sample sequenced in a study of cytomegalovirus exposure and HLA in healthy donors (dated by TCRdb to about 2017). Libraries were built with the immunoSEQ multiplex PCR assay. A mixture of 60 forward primers for TCR Vbeta segments and 13 reverse primers for TCR Jbeta segments was used in the multiplex PCR. Not all clones reach the TCRdb copy of this immuneACCESS table, which keeps in-frame sequences only. Checked studies attribute under half of the gap to unresolved V genes and leave the rest unexplained. This sample is represented by approximately 90,000 clones; 70% to 80% of them were singletons. Of the sample, about 3.5% is held by the ten largest clones. The sample was PBMCs. The source of these receptors is a man aged 40-55 years in good health and CMV-seronegative.

The J gene is TRBJ2-1, the V gene TRBV11-2, with TRBD2 identical over 11 bases. This CDR3 region has 16 residues. The V and J ends lost 1 base and 3 bases, in that order; junction bases with no gene match: 2. In germline, CDR1 is SGHAT, CDR2 FQNNGV. The CDR3 DNA sequence: TGTGCCAGCAGCTTAGGACTAGCGGGAAACTACAATGAGCAGTTCTTC. Translation: CASSLGLAGNYNEQFF.

The gene calls are TRBV27 and TRBJ1-6; 8 bases agree with TRBD1. Per germline, CDR1 MNHEY and CDR2 SMNVEV (reference sequence). Trimming took 5 bases from V and 9 from J; bases not matched to a gene: 3. The CDR3 covers 13 residues. The CDR3 DNA reads TGTGCCAGCAGTGACAGGGGCGTTTCACCCCTCCACTTT. It is translated as CASSDRGVSPLHF.

This CDR3 reads CASSLDRVGNTIYF. Here the CDR3 DNA reads TGTGCCAGCAGCTTGGACAGGGTGGGAAACACCATATATTTT. The rearrangement links TRBV5-8 to TRBJ1-3; D possibly corresponds to TRBD1 (6 bases). This CDR3 spans 14 amino acids. Between the trimmed V and J ends, which lost 0 bases and 4 bases, there was a span of 8 bases. The germline gives CDR1 SGHTS, CDR2 YDEGEE.

This chain uses TRBV7-9 with TRBJ2-5, with TRBD2 identical over 7 bases. This CDR3 region has 13 residues. Per germline, CDR1 SEHNR and CDR2 FQNEAQ (reference sequence). J gave up 4 bases and V 1 base, and 0 bases lay outside the gene matches. The CDR3 here is CASSLGLAETQYF. The CDR3 DNA sequence: TGTGCCAGCAGCTTAGGACTAGCAGAGACCCAGTACTTC.

CDR3 amino acids: CASSLRETGEQYF. CDR3 sequence (DNA): TGTGCCAGCAGCTTGCGGGAGACGGGGGAGCAGTACTTC. V usage is TRBV7-9 and J usage is TRBJ2-7; 7 bases match TRBD2. In germline, CDR1 is SEHNR, CDR2 FQNEAQ (reference sequence). J was trimmed by 7 bases and V by 3 bases; bases with no gene match: 6. CDR3 size: 13 residues.

V is TRBV6-6 and J is TRBJ1-5; D unresolved. The CDR3 loop spans 13 amino acids. The V gene lost 2 bases and the J gene lost 7 bases, with 9 bases spanning the gap. Germline-derived CDR1 and CDR2 are MNHNY and SVGAGI (reference sequence). CDR3 nucleotides: TGTGCCAGCAGTTACGAGAATTCGCAGCCCCAGCATTTT. Translation: CASSYENSQPQHF.

In this sample, this clone turned up a few times. The chain employs TRBV6-6 and TRBJ1-5; D call uncertain. The CDR3 loop spans 13 amino acids. Deletions cut 8 bases from V and 5 bases from J, with 13 bases between. In germline, CDR1 is MNHNY, CDR2 SVGAGI (reference sequence). CDR3 amino acids: CASRRSPDQPQHF. The CDR3 DNA sequence: TGTGCCAGCCGAAGGAGTCCGGATCAGCCCCAGCATTTT.

This clone was detected only a few times. CDR3 sequence: CASSPPVGAADGYTF. Here the CDR3 DNA reads TGTGCCAGCTCACCACCGGTGGGGGCGGCCGATGGCTACACCTTC. V and J are TRBV18 and TRBJ1-2; D possibly corresponds to TRBD1 (6 bases). CDR3 length: 15 residues. The germline V gene has CDR1 KGHSH and CDR2 LQKENI. The germline V and J ends were trimmed by 0 bases and 6 bases, with 14 bases remaining between them.

This chain's CDR3 is CASGDSLWTPLHF. The CDR3 DNA reads TGTGCCAGCGGGGACAGCCTCTGGACACCCCTCCACTTT. The J gene is TRBJ1-6, the V gene TRBV27; the match to TRBD1 covers 7 bases. Germline V CDR1 and CDR2: MNHEY, SMNVEV (reference sequence). V gave up 8 bases and J gave up 11 bases; unmatched junction bases: 9. The CDR3 spans 13 residues.

The count of this clone is one. The chain employs TRBV5-6 and TRBJ2-1; TRBD1 matches 7 bases. This CDR3 is 18 amino acids long. V shed 3 bases and J 0 bases; nucleotides not matched to a gene: 12. CDR1 and CDR2 (germline): SGHDT, YYEEEE. CDR3 in amino acids: CASSSPGQITSSYNEQFF. The CDR3 nucleotides are TGTGCCAGCAGCTCTCCGGGACAGATTACGAGCTCCTACAATGAGCAGTTCTTC.

The chain joins TRBV2 to TRBJ1-1, with a weak D call TRBD1 (5 bases). V was trimmed by 7 bases and J by 6 bases, leaving 18 bases between them. Germline CDR1 is SNHLY and CDR2 is FYNNEI. There are 14 residues in the CDR3. CDR3 region: CASTRKEGFPEAFF. The CDR3 region has the DNA TGTGCCAGCACCCGAAAGGAGGGGTTCCCTGAAGCTTTCTTT.

The count of this clone is one. This chain connects TRBV6-6 to TRBJ1-3; no definite D call. CDR1 is MNHNY, CDR2 SVGAGI, per germline (reference sequence). Trimming cost V 0 bases and J 8 bases, with 5 bases left between them. CDR3 size: 12 residues. The CDR3 DNA is TGTGCCAGCAGTTACTCGACTGACACCATATATTTT. Its translation: CASSYSTDTIYF.

The rearrangement joins TRBV5-1 to TRBJ2-5; the D gene is possibly TRBD1 (5 bases). Germline CDR1 reads SGHRS; CDR2 reads YFSETQ. Trimming left V 1 base short and J 4 bases short, with 14 bases between. The CDR3 extends over 15 amino acids. CDR3 sequence: CASSLWQGLGETQYF. The CDR3 DNA reads as TGCGCCAGCAGCTTGTGGCAGGGTCTTGGAGAGACCCAGTACTTC.

The chain couples TRBV4-1 to TRBJ1-6, with D uncertain. This CDR3 comprises 13 residues. The V end lost 3 bases, the J end lost 10 bases, and 10 bases lay between the germline ends. Per germline, CDR1 MGHRA and CDR2 YSYEKL. The CDR3 region has the DNA TGCGCCAGCAGCCAGAGACAAGAATCACCCCTCCACTTT. Translating gives CASSQRQESPLHF.

V usage is TRBV11-2 and J usage is TRBJ1-1; a weak D match, TRBD1 (5 bases). CDR1 and CDR2 (germline): SGHAT, FQNNGV. This CDR3 comprises 14 residues. Trimming left V 4 bases short and J 1 base short, with 10 bases between. CDR3 DNA: TGTGCCAGCAGCTGGGCGGGGACGAACACTGAAGCTTTCTTT. Translation: CASSWAGTNTEAFF.

This clone was observed a handful of times. The chain employs TRBV6-6 and TRBJ2-1; TRBD1 matches 10 bases. The CDR3 loop spans 14 amino acids. Germline assignment: CDR1 MNHNY and CDR2 SVGAGI (reference sequence). V gave up 8 bases and J gave up 1 base; unmatched junction bases: 2. The CDR3 nucleotides are TGTGCCAGCGGGGACAGGGGATCCTACAATGAGCAGTTCTTC. The encoded protein is CASGDRGSYNEQFF.

This chain joins TRBV5-4 and TRBJ1-1, with D perhaps TRBD1 (5 bases). Germline CDR1 SGHNT, CDR2 YYREEE (reference sequence). The CDR3 sequence is 11 residues long. V was clipped by 4 bases and J by 10 bases, with 11 bases between them. The CDR3 region has the DNA TGTGCCAGCAGCGGGGAAGGGGTAGCTTTCTTT. Translated, it gives CASSGEGVAFF. Variable domain in full (rest from reference TRBV5-4 and TRBJ1-1): ETGVTQSPTHLIKTRGQQVTLRCSSQSGHNTVSWYQQALGQGPQFIFQYYREEENGRGNFPPRFSGLQFPNYSSELNVNALELDDSALYLCASSGEGVAFFGQGTRLTVV.

This clone was detected only once. V usage is TRBV5-1 and J usage is TRBJ2-7, with 8 nucleotides matching TRBD2. The CDR3 has 15 residues. Germline CDR1 is SGHRS and CDR2 is YFSETQ. The J segment lost 4 bases and the V segment lost 0 bases, leaving 6 bases of the junction unmatched. The CDR3 is CASSLEWTSTYEQYF. The CDR3, as DNA: TGCGCCAGCAGCTTGGAGTGGACTAGCACTTACGAGCAGTACTTC.

The gene calls are TRBV28 and TRBJ2-2, with TRBD2 identical over 10 bases. CDR3 length equals 17 residues. V was clipped by 1 base and J by 6 bases; unmatched bases: 8. CDR1 and CDR2 (germline): MDHEN, SYDVKM. The CDR3 here is CASSLFRLAGVSGELFF. The DNA for the CDR3 is TGTGCCAGCAGTTTATTCAGGCTAGCGGGAGTTTCCGGGGAGCTGTTTTTT.

This clone was recorded only once. The chain links TRBV19 to TRBJ1-1; 7 bases line up with TRBD1. The germline CDR1 and CDR2 sequences are LNHDA and SQIVND (reference sequence). The CDR3 is made up of 17 amino acids. V lost 7 bases and J lost 3; bases outside the gene matches: 17. The CDR3 sequence is CASTDTRRGRQDTEAFF. CDR3 coding DNA: TGTGCCAGTACCGATACGAGGAGGGGGCGGCAAGACACTGAAGCTTTCTTT.

The chain combines TRBV5-6 with TRBJ1-1; D might be TRBD1 (5 bases). There are 11 residues in the CDR3. Per germline, CDR1 SGHDT and CDR2 YYEEEE. The V end was cut by 4 bases, the J end by 7 bases, with 8 bases between. The CDR3 sequence is CASSRDSEAFF. In nucleotides, the CDR3 is TGTGCCAGCAGCAGAGACAGTGAAGCTTTCTTT.

The table lists this clone with a count of one. V usage is TRBV4-1 and J usage is TRBJ2-3, with a possible D match to TRBD2 (5 bases). In germline, CDR1 is MGHRA, CDR2 YSYEKL. Trimming removed 0 bases at V and 4 bases at J, with 14 bases between. The CDR3 covers 16 residues. CDR3 nucleotide sequence: TGCGCCAGCAGCCAAGACCCCTCACTGCGGGCAGATACGCAGTATTTT. This encodes CASSQDPSLRADTQYF.

This clone has a single count. The gene calls are TRBV29-1 and TRBJ2-5; perhaps TRBD2 as D (7 bases). Judging by the DNA end, TRBJ2-7 fits better; the J call may be wrong. This CDR3 region has 13 residues. Germline V gene lookup returns CDR1 SQVTM and CDR2 ANQGSEA. The CDR3 bases are TGCAGCGTTCGGGGGGCAGGGTCCCACGAGCAGTACTTC. Translating it yields CSVRGAGSHEQYF.